Shown below are 2 T cell receptor beta chains from a single sample sequenced in a study of blood T cell repertoires in COVID-19. Here immunoSEQ multiplex PCR was the method, and the copy in TCRdb shows in-frame clones only, minus some. The top ten clones hold more than 5.5% of a sample with 85,000 to 130,000 clones, 76% of them seen once. The sample was peripheral blood. The receptors derive from a man aged 80 or over with COVID-19, enrolled during active disease.

This clone came up a few times. The CDR3 region is CASSFPGSDEQFF. The CDR3 DNA sequence: TGTGCCAGCAGTTTCCCGGGTAGCGATGAGCAGTTCTTC. V gene TRBV28 combines with J gene TRBJ2-1, with D possibly being TRBD2 (5 bases). The germline V and J ends were trimmed by 3 bases and 8 bases, with 11 bases remaining between them. The CDR3 totals 13 residues. From germline, CDR1 is MDHEN and CDR2 SYDVKM.

The chain couples TRBV2 to TRBJ2-1; TRBD1 aligns across 8 bases. Germline trimming cut 6 bases from V and 9 bases from J; bases unmatched to any gene: 10. This CDR3 region has 14 residues. Germline V CDR1 and CDR2: SNHLY, FYNNEI. In nucleotides, the CDR3 is TGTGCCAGCAGAGCAACGACAGGGGTCCCTGAGCAGTTCTTC. This translates into CASRATTGVPEQFF.